These 6 T cell receptor beta chains were all obtained from the same sample, sequenced in a study of T cell repertoires and Cas9 in healthy adults. Measured with immunoSEQ multiplex PCR; TCRdb has only the in-frame clones, and not every one. The sample contains 20,000 to 25,000 clones, roughly nine tenths of which appear only once. The sequenced sample consisted of CD4+ effector T cells (CD127+, CD25-, CD137-, CD154-) from PBMCs; culture status not recorded. The origin of the receptors is a human donor in good health.

The rearrangement joins TRBV6-5 to TRBJ1-5; no reliable D call. The CDR3 extends over 16 amino acids. V lost 4 bases to trimming and J lost 0 bases, with 13 bases between them. CDR1 and CDR2 from the germline V gene are MNHEY and SVGAGI. The CDR3 DNA is TGTGCCAGCAGTTTCCCCGGCCCCTATAGCAATCAGCCCCAGCATTTT. Translating gives CASSFPGPYSNQPQHF.

The chain is built from TRBV2 and TRBJ1-1, with a possible D match to TRBD1 (6 bases). This CDR3 is built from 15 residues. Per the germline V gene, CDR1 is SNHLY and CDR2 is FYNNEI. Trimming left V 6 bases short and J 5 bases short, with 19 bases between. CDR3 amino acids: CASSGGGEVGTEAFF. CDR3 DNA: TGTGCCAGCAGCGGGGGCGGGGAGGTCGGGACTGAAGCTTTCTTT.

The chain couples TRBV13 to TRBJ1-2; D might be TRBD1 (5 bases). Germline assignment: CDR1 PRHDT and CDR2 FYEKMQ (reference sequence). CDR3 length: 15 amino acids. The V and J ends lost 7 bases and 4 bases respectively, with 19 bases between them. CDR3 region: CASTNYRDGSYGYTF. In DNA form, the CDR3 reads TGTGCCAGCACCAACTACCGGGACGGATCCTATGGCTACACCTTC.

The V call is TRBV10-3, the J call TRBJ1-4; D uncertain. This CDR3 is built from 13 residues. Germline lookup yields CDR1 ENHRY and CDR2 SYGVKD. Deletions cut 10 bases from V and 3 bases from J, with 12 bases between. The CDR3 region is CATWRGSNEKLFF. The CDR3 DNA sequence: TGTGCCACGTGGAGAGGGTCTAATGAAAAACTGTTTTTT.

The chain employs TRBV5-4 and TRBJ2-7; tentative D call: TRBD1 (6 bases). V was shortened by 9 bases and J by 0 bases, with 13 bases between the two germline ends. Germline CDR1 reads SGHNT; CDR2 reads YYREEE (reference sequence). The CDR3 loop spans 13 amino acids. The CDR3 coding sequence is TGTGCCACTGCCCGGACAGCCTCCTACGAGCAGTACTTC. It encodes CATARTASYEQYF.

The V call is TRBV7-6, the J call TRBJ2-7; 8 bases are a match to TRBD1. Germline CDR1 reads SGHVS; CDR2 reads FNYEAQ. After removal of 5 bases from V and 0 bases from J, the junction contained 6 bases not matched to a gene. The CDR3 is 15 residues long. This CDR3 reads CASSQGTGGSYEQYF. CDR3 DNA sequence: TGTGCCAGCAGCCAGGGGACAGGTGGCTCCTACGAGCAGTACTTC.